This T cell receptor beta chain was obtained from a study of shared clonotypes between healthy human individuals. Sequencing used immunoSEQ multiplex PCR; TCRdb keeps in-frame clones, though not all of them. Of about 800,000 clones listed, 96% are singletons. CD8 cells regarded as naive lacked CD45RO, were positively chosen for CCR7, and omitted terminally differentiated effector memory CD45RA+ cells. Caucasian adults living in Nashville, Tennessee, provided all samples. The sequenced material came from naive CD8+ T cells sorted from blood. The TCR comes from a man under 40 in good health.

Written as DNA, the CDR3 is TGTGCCAGCAGTGAAAGGACAGGGAGCCTATTACCCGGGGAGACCCAGTACTTC. Residues: CASSERTGSLLPGETQYF. The chain recombines TRBV25-1 with TRBJ2-5; 8 positions match TRBD1. The ends lost 2 bases at V and 5 bases at J; junction bases unmatched: 16. CDR1 is MGHDK and CDR2 is SYGVNS in the germline V gene. The CDR3 spans 18 residues.